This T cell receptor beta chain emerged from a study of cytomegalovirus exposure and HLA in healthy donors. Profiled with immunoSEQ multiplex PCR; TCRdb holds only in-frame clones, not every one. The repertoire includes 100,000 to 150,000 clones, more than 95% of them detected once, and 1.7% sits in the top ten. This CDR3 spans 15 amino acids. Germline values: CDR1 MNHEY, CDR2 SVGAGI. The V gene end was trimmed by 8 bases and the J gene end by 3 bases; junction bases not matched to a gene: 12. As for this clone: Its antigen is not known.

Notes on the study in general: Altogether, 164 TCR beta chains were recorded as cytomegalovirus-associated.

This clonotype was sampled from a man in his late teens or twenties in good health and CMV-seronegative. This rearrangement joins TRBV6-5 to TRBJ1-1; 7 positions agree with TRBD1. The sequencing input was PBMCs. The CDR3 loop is CASRPYPGQYTEAFF. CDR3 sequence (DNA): TGTGCCAGCCGGCCCTACCCGGGACAGTACACTGAAGCTTTCTTT.